The next 30 T cell receptor beta chains were all read from a single sample in a study of T cell responses to AZD1222 COVID-19 vaccine. Generated by immunoSEQ multiplex PCR, the TCRdb table keeps only in-frame clones and is missing some. The sample includes about 99,000 clones, about 90% seen only once; the top ten take approximately 2.9%. Here the sequenced sample was peripheral blood, taken on day 0 of AZD1222 vaccination. The source of these receptors is an adult in good health.

This rearrangement joins TRBV5-6 to TRBJ2-7; 9 bases map to TRBD1. The J segment lost 2 bases and the V segment lost 0 bases, leaving 0 bases of the junction unmatched. The V gene's germline CDR1 is SGHDT and CDR2 YYEEEE. The CDR3 spans 14 residues. In DNA form, the CDR3 reads TGTGCCAGCAGCTTGGACAGGGGGCCCTACGAGCAGTACTTC. It is translated as CASSLDRGPYEQYF.

The gene calls are TRBV30 and TRBJ1-5; 10 bases are a match to TRBD1. Unmatched junction bases numbered 8, after V lost 5 bases and J lost 16 bases. Germline V CDR1 and CDR2: GTSNPN, SVGIG (reference sequence). This CDR3 region has 11 residues. CDR3 protein: CAWGDRGGVHF. CDR3 bases: TGTGCCTGGGGGGACAGGGGAGGCGTTCATTTT.

In nucleotides, the CDR3 is TGTGCCAGCAGTTACGTCGGGACAGCCTTCAAGCTCTATGGCTACACCTTC. The encoded protein is CASSYVGTAFKLYGYTF. The chain combines TRBV27 with TRBJ1-2; TRBD1 agrees at 7 bases. CDR1 and CDR2 (germline): MNHEY, SMNVEV (reference sequence). The ends lost 4 bases at V and 4 bases at J; junction bases unmatched: 15. The CDR3 covers 17 residues.

The V and J genes are TRBV5-4 and TRBJ2-7, with a tentative D call TRBD2 (6 bases). V lost 4 bases and J lost 6, with 11 bases in between. The CDR3 loop spans 12 amino acids. From germline, CDR1 is SGHNT and CDR2 YYREEE (reference sequence). The CDR3 DNA reads as TGTGCCAGCAGCATACTAGCATCCGAGCAGTACTTC. Protein: CASSILASEQYF. Full variable domain (rest looked up from reference TRBV5-4 and TRBJ2-7): ETGVTQSPTHLIKTRGQQVTLRCSSQSGHNTVSWYQQALGQGPQFIFQYYREEENGRGNFPPRFSGLQFPNYSSELNVNALELDDSALYLCASSILASEQYFGPGTRLTVT.

J is TRBJ2-3 and V is TRBV27; TRBD2 agrees at 8 bases. Germline trimming cut 5 bases from V and 4 bases from J; bases unmatched to any gene: 11. CDR1 MNHEY and CDR2 SMNVEV come from the germline V gene (reference sequence). CDR3 size: 16 residues. The CDR3 sequence: CASSPLAGGGADTQYF. DNA of the CDR3: TGTGCCAGCAGTCCCCTCGCGGGAGGTGGGGCAGATACGCAGTATTTT.

This chain connects TRBV4-3 to TRBJ2-7; no reliable D call. CDR3 size: 16 residues. Germline V gene lookup returns CDR1 LGHNA and CDR2 YSLEER. The germline V and J ends were trimmed by 0 bases and 7 bases, with 19 bases remaining between them. The CDR3 loop reads CASSQDRLPSAGEQYF. The CDR3 DNA follows: TGCGCCAGCAGCCAAGATAGACTTCCCTCCGCCGGGGAGCAGTACTTC.

The chain recombines TRBV5-1 with TRBJ1-4; D possibly corresponds to TRBD1 (6 bases). This CDR3 region has 14 residues. V lost 4 bases and J lost 3, with 10 bases in between. CDR1 is SGHRS, CDR2 YFSETQ, per germline. CDR3 in amino acids: CASSLDSPNEKLFF. The DNA for the CDR3 is TGCGCCAGCAGCCTGGACAGCCCTAATGAAAAACTGTTTTTT.

This chain joins TRBV5-4 and TRBJ2-7, with D tentatively TRBD1 or TRBD2 (5 bases each). This CDR3 has 15 residues. V was clipped by 4 bases and J by 0 bases, with 14 bases between them. In germline, CDR1 is SGHNT, CDR2 YYREEE (reference sequence). CDR3 coding DNA: TGTGCCAGCAGCGGGGGACGGGGAAGCTCCTACGAGCAGTACTTC. Its translation: CASSGGRGSSYEQYF.

About this clone: The junction shows a germline mismatch at one end, possibly a read error. This rearrangement joins TRBV5-1 to TRBJ2-5; D remains unclear. This CDR3 has 14 amino acids. Germline V lookup: CDR1 SGHRS, CDR2 YFSETQ. CDR3 DNA: TGTGCCAGCAGACGGACCGGACCGCAAGAGACCCAGTACTTC. Translation: CASRRTGPQETQYF.

A few counts support this clone. The chain couples TRBV7-9 to TRBJ1-2, with a possible D match to TRBD1 (5 bases). V was cut by 5 bases and J by 8 bases, with 12 bases left in between. The germline V gene has CDR1 SEHNR and CDR2 FQNEAQ (reference sequence). The CDR3 is made up of 12 amino acids. CDR3 amino acids: CASSPGTRGYTF. The CDR3 nucleotides are TGTGCCAGCAGCCCCGGGACTCGCGGCTACACCTTC. The full variable domain, rest sourced from reference TRBV7-9 and TRBJ1-2, is DTGVSQNPRHKITKRGQNVTFRCDPISEHNRLYWYRQTLGQGPEFLTYFQNEAQLEKSRLLSDRFSAERPKGSFSTLEIQRTEQGDSAMYLCASSPGTRGYTFGSGTRLTVV.

This clone was seen just once. The chain employs TRBV6-5 and TRBJ2-3; 8 bases align to TRBD2. V was pared by 5 bases and J by 0 bases, with 4 bases of the junction left unmatched. The germline V gene encodes CDR1 MNHEY and CDR2 SVGAGI. The CDR3 spans 15 residues. CDR3 coding DNA: TGTGCCAGCAGTCCCCGGACTAGCAGCACAGATACGCAGTATTTT. Its translation: CASSPRTSSTDTQYF.

The V call is TRBV6-2 or TRBV6-3, the J call TRBJ2-7; 9 bases map to TRBD1. V lost 6 bases, J lost 4 bases, and 7 bases stayed unmatched. The CDR3 length is 14 residues. Germline CDR1 MNHEY, CDR2 SVGEGT. CDR3 in amino acids: CASSRDRARYEQYF. For the CDR3, the DNA is TGTGCCAGCAGCCGGGACAGGGCACGTTACGAGCAGTACTTC.

The chain couples TRBV2 to TRBJ1-5; the D is unclear. Trimming left V 7 bases short and J 4 bases short, with 17 bases between. The V gene's germline CDR1 is SNHLY and CDR2 FYNNEI. The CDR3 is 15 amino acids. The CDR3: CASTTLGTANQPQHF. DNA of the CDR3: TGTGCCAGCACTACGTTGGGTACAGCTAATCAGCCCCAGCATTTT. The entire variable domain, with the rest obtained from reference TRBV2 and TRBJ1-5, is as follows: EPEVTQTPSHQVTQMGQEVILRCVPISNHLYFYWYRQILGQKVEFLVSFYNNEISEKSEIFDDQFSVERPDGSNFTLKIRSTKLEDSAMYFCASTTLGTANQPQHFGDGTRLSIL.

The rearrangement uses TRBV27 and TRBJ2-7, with 8 bases that match TRBD1. CDR1 and CDR2 (germline): MNHEY, SMNVEV (reference sequence). V dropped 5 bases and J dropped 4; count of bases not matched to a gene: 10. CDR3 size: 15 residues. The CDR3 loop is CASSPRTGNIYEQYF. The CDR3 nucleotides are TGTGCCAGCAGTCCTCGGACAGGGAATATATACGAGCAGTACTTC.

The V call is TRBV6-5, the J call TRBJ2-3, with D unresolved. CDR1 is MNHEY and CDR2 is SVGAGI in the germline V gene. This CDR3 spans 12 amino acids. V was clipped by 7 bases and J by 6 bases, with 11 bases between them. The CDR3, as DNA: TGTGCCAGCAAGAGTCCCCGGGATACGCAGTATTTT. Translating it yields CASKSPRDTQYF.

The V gene is TRBV7-2, the J gene TRBJ1-1; D possibly corresponds to TRBD1 (5 bases). V lost 1 base and J 7 bases, leaving 16 bases between the germline ends. Germline lookup yields CDR1 SGHTA and CDR2 FQGNSA. The CDR3 spans 15 residues. This chain's CDR3 is CASSLVEGHGDEAFF. CDR3 DNA sequence: TGTGCCAGCAGCTTAGTAGAAGGACACGGCGATGAAGCTTTCTTT.

The genes are TRBV12-3 or TRBV12-4 and TRBJ1-3; no firm D call. The V end was cut by 5 bases, the J end by 3 bases, with 5 bases between. The CDR3 contains 12 residues. The CDR3 nucleotides are TGTGCCAGCAGTGAAAATGGAAACACCATATATTTT. Translating gives CASSENGNTIYF.

This clone was counted once. This chain links TRBV19 with TRBJ2-2, with 8 nucleotides matching TRBD1. The CDR3 length is 14 residues. The V gene's germline CDR1 is LNHDA and CDR2 SQIVND (reference sequence). V was pared by 6 bases and J by 5 bases, with 5 bases of the junction left unmatched. The CDR3 region has the DNA TGTGCCAGTAGCCCACGGACAGGGACCGGGGAGCTGTTTTTT. As protein: CASSPRTGTGELFF.

This chain connects TRBV3-1 (or the pseudogene TRBV3-2) to TRBJ1-2, with unresolved D. This CDR3 is built from 14 residues. V was clipped by 4 bases and J by 3 bases, with 12 bases between them. CDR1 LGHDT and CDR2 YNNKEL come from the germline V gene (reference sequence). The CDR3 region is CASSRIRTDYGYTF. The DNA of the CDR3 is TGTGCCAGCAGCCGCATAAGGACGGACTATGGCTACACCTTC.

The V call is TRBV5-6, the J call TRBJ1-2; D call uncertain. Germline loops: CDR1 SGHDT, CDR2 YYEEEE. The CDR3 has 15 residues. V lost 0 bases to trimming and J lost 4 bases, with 13 bases between them. The CDR3 region is CASSLEGRAVYGYTF. For the CDR3, the DNA is TGTGCCAGCAGCTTGGAGGGAAGGGCGGTCTATGGCTACACCTTC.

The gene calls are TRBV25-1 and TRBJ1-1; D may be TRBD1 (5 bases). Germline V gene sequence: CDR1 MGHDK, CDR2 SYGVNS. V was trimmed by 7 bases and J by 2 bases, leaving 17 bases between them. CDR3 length equals 15 residues. The CDR3 DNA sequence: TGTGCCAGCACCGACTCCGGGGCGGGCAACACTGAAGCTTTCTTT. It translates to CASTDSGAGNTEAFF.

The rearrangement joins TRBV18 to TRBJ1-1; possibly TRBD1 for D (5 bases). The CDR3 loop spans 13 amino acids. CDR1 KGHSH and CDR2 LQKENI come from the germline V gene. With 4 bases removed from V and 5 bases from J, the gap between germline ends came to 11 bases. This CDR3 reads CASSQEWGTEAFF. Here the CDR3 DNA reads TGTGCCAGCTCACAAGAGTGGGGGACTGAAGCTTTCTTT.

The chain employs TRBV18 and TRBJ1-5; unclear D gene. Between the trimmed V and J ends, which lost 3 bases and 2 bases, there was a span of 8 bases. CDR1 KGHSH and CDR2 LQKENI come from the germline V gene. There are 14 residues in the CDR3. The CDR3 DNA reads as TGTGCCAGCTCACCCGGTACTCGCAATCAGCCCCAGCATTTT. This codes for CASSPGTRNQPQHF.

V usage is TRBV18 and J usage is TRBJ1-1; 7 bases agree with TRBD1. The CDR3 is made up of 14 amino acids. The V segment lost 1 base and the J segment 4 bases; nucleotides outside the gene matches: 3. CDR1 is KGHSH and CDR2 is LQKENI in the germline V gene. The DNA of the CDR3 is TGTGCCAGCTCACCACAGGGGGCTGTCACTGAAGCTTTCTTT. Translating gives CASSPQGAVTEAFF.

This chain joins TRBV18 and TRBJ1-2; D is undetermined. Germline assignment: CDR1 KGHSH and CDR2 LQKENI. The V end lost 1 base, the J end lost 2 bases, and 8 bases lay between the germline ends. This CDR3 region has 14 residues. The CDR3 spells CASSPLADNYGYTF. CDR3 in DNA: TGTGCCAGCTCACCACTCGCAGACAACTATGGCTACACCTTC.

J is TRBJ2-3 and V is TRBV19; 10 bases fit TRBD2. This CDR3 contains 17 residues. The trim removed 9 bases at V and 5 bases at J, leaving 17 bases unmatched. Germline V gene sequence: CDR1 LNHDA, CDR2 SQIVND (reference sequence). This chain's CDR3 is CASSPAGLAGVVDTQYF. The CDR3 coding sequence is TGTGCCAGCTCTCCTGCGGGTCTAGCGGGGGTAGTAGATACGCAGTATTTT.

CDR3 loop: CASSLGTGVAFF. DNA of the CDR3: TGTGCCAGCAGTTTGGGGACAGGCGTAGCTTTCTTT. The V call is TRBV12-3 or TRBV12-4, the J call TRBJ1-1; TRBD1 matches at 8 bases. The ends lost 3 bases at V and 10 bases at J; junction bases unmatched: 4. This CDR3 region has 12 residues.

Regarding this clone: At one end the junction does not follow the germline gene, possibly because of a read error. The rearrangement joins TRBV5-1 to TRBJ2-3, with TRBD2 matching over 9 bases. Looked up from germline, CDR1 is SGHRS and CDR2 is YFSETQ. The CDR3 has 16 amino acids. The CDR3 nucleotides read TGTGCCAGCAGCTCAATAGCGGGGGCAACCACAGATACGCAGTATTTT. This gives the protein CASSSIAGATTDTQYF.

The chain couples TRBV19 to TRBJ1-3; 7 bases map to TRBD1. Unmatched junction bases numbered 9, after V lost 3 bases and J lost 4 bases. Germline V lookup: CDR1 LNHDA, CDR2 SQIVND (reference sequence). The CDR3 loop spans 16 amino acids. CDR3 residues: CASSIREGADGNTIYF. The CDR3 DNA reads TGTGCCAGTAGTATCAGGGAGGGGGCGGACGGAAACACCATATATTTT. The variable domain in full, completed from reference TRBV19 and TRBJ1-3, reads DGGITQSPKYLFRKEGQNVTLSCEQNLNHDAMYWYRQDPGQGLRLIYYSQIVNDFQKGDIAEGYSVSREKKESFPLTVTSAQKNPTAFYLCASSIREGADGNTIYFGEGSWLTVV.

This chain links TRBV9 with TRBJ2-1; D is uncertain. CDR1 and CDR2 from the germline V gene are SGDLS and YYNGEE. The CDR3 totals 12 residues. V dropped 0 bases and J dropped 13 bases, with 11 bases sitting between them. The CDR3 sequence: CASSVDGYRQFF. The CDR3 nucleotides are TGTGCCAGCAGCGTAGACGGGTACCGTCAGTTCTTC.